Described below is a single T cell receptor (beta chain) sequence and its context. The data belong to a study of blood T cell repertoires in COVID-19. Overall study: The analysed material was cDNA or gDNA that came from T cells, B-cell-depleted T cells, or PBMCs.

The CDR3 contains 15 residues. The junction had 8 bases not matched to a gene; V was cut back by 6 bases and J by 2 bases. Germline V lookup: CDR1 MNHEY, CDR2 SVGAGI. Repertoires were generated with immunoSEQ multiplex PCR, while TCRdb's copy carries only in-frame clones and drops some. The table includes about 220,000 clones, roughly 84% detected once. The sequenced sample consisted of peripheral blood. V gene TRBV6-5 combines with J gene TRBJ1-2; 8 bases map to TRBD1. The sequence derives from a woman aged 60-70 years with acute or convalescent COVID-19. The chain's CDR3 is CASSRKGQGNYGYTF. The CDR3 DNA reads TGTGCCAGCAGCCGCAAAGGACAGGGAAACTATGGCTACACCTTC.